A single sample gave rise to the 11 T cell receptor beta chains below, sequenced in a study of control samples from healthy donors and cancer patients. Assay used: immunoSEQ multiplex PCR; TCRdb lists only in-frame clones, some missing. The sample has 120,000 or so clones, about 91% seen once. The sequenced sample was blood. The receptors here all came from a man aged 18 to 30 in good health.

The chain uses TRBV3-1 (or the pseudogene TRBV3-2) and TRBJ2-6; perhaps D is TRBD1 or TRBD2 (6 bases each). Per the germline V gene, CDR1 is LGHDT and CDR2 is YNNKEL (reference sequence). Deletions cut 0 bases from V and 0 bases from J, with 12 bases between. The CDR3 runs to 18 residues. The CDR3 DNA follows: TGTGCCAGCAGCCAAGATAGCGGACAGCTCTCTGGGGCCAACGTCCTGACTTTC. It codes for CASSQDSGQLSGANVLTF.

The J gene is TRBJ2-3, the V gene TRBV27, with 7 bases matching TRBD2. The CDR3 runs to 14 residues. Germline loops: CDR1 MNHEY, CDR2 SMNVEV (reference sequence). V shed 6 bases, J shed 0 bases, and the junction held 3 bases outside the gene matches. DNA for the CDR3: TGTGCCAGCAGAATTAGCGGGAGCACAGATACGCAGTATTTT. Amino acid sequence: CASRISGSTDTQYF.

This clone was seen a few times. V usage is TRBV18 and J usage is TRBJ1-5, with D maybe TRBD1 (5 bases). This CDR3 is built from 14 residues. V lost 3 bases and J lost 5, with 11 bases in between. In germline, CDR1 is KGHSH, CDR2 LQKENI. CDR3 nucleotide sequence: TGTGCCAGCTCACCGGCGGGGCGCGATCAGCCCCAGCATTTT. Residues: CASSPAGRDQPQHF.

The genes are TRBV5-6 and TRBJ1-6, with D possibly being TRBD1 (6 bases). The CDR3 totals 14 residues. CDR1 and CDR2 (germline): SGHDT, YYEEEE. V was clipped by 2 bases and J by 7 bases, with 10 bases between them. CDR3 residues: CASSFMDRNSPLHF. DNA for the CDR3: TGTGCCAGCAGCTTCATGGACAGAAATTCACCCCTCCACTTT.

CDR3 region: CASSLGAPDGYTF. In DNA, the CDR3 is TGTGCCAGCAGTTTAGGGGCACCGGATGGCTACACCTTC. V and J are TRBV12-3 or TRBV12-4 and TRBJ1-2; D not resolved. The ends were cut back, 1 base at V and 6 bases at J, with 9 bases in the middle. The length of the CDR3 is 13 residues.

This rearrangement joins TRBV6-4 to TRBJ2-2, with D unresolved. Germline lookup yields CDR1 MRHNA and CDR2 SNTAGT. The CDR3 runs to 13 residues. V was cut by 8 bases and J by 0 bases, with 7 bases left in between. CDR3 DNA: TGTGCCAGCGCGGACCCGAACACCGGGGAGCTGTTTTTT. It specifies CASADPNTGELFF.

CDR3 nucleotides: TGCGCCAGCAGCTTGGGACAGGGCGGTGGCTACACCTTC. Protein: CASSLGQGGGYTF. The chain employs TRBV5-1 and TRBJ1-2; 7 nucleotides agree with TRBD1. The germline CDR1 and CDR2 sequences are SGHRS and YFSETQ. The V gene end was trimmed by 0 bases and the J gene end by 7 bases; junction bases not matched to a gene: 3. This CDR3 comprises 13 residues.

In DNA, the CDR3 is TGTGCCAGTAGTATTACCCCTCGGGGGGCTAACACCGGGGAGCTGTTTTTT. Translation gives CASSITPRGANTGELFF. This chain uses TRBV19 with TRBJ2-2; maybe TRBD2 (7 bases). Germline-derived CDR1 and CDR2 are LNHDA and SQIVND (reference sequence). CDR3 length equals 17 residues. Trimming stripped 3 bases from V and 2 bases from J, with 16 bases between.

This rearrangement joins TRBV4-1 to TRBJ2-5; D is tentatively TRBD1 or TRBD2 (5 bases each). Trimming took off 4 bases at V and 0 bases at J, with 12 bases between the two ends. The germline V gene has CDR1 MGHRA and CDR2 YSYEKL. The CDR3 contains 15 residues. CDR3 DNA sequence: TGCGCCAGCAGCCCCCGGGGCCTGTACCAAGAGACCCAGTACTTC. Encoded protein: CASSPRGLYQETQYF.

V and J are TRBV9 and TRBJ2-7; TRBD1 is a possible D gene (5 bases). V lost 0 bases to trimming and J lost 3 bases, with 13 bases between them. Per the germline V gene, CDR1 is SGDLS and CDR2 is YYNGEE. The CDR3 runs to 15 residues. The CDR3 nucleotides are TGTGCCAGCAGCGTAGACTGGAGACAGCACTACGAGCAGTACTTC. Protein sequence: CASSVDWRQHYEQYF.

The chain carries TRBV14 and TRBJ1-1; the D is unclear. The CDR3 runs to 14 residues. V shed 4 bases and J shed 2 bases, with 11 bases lying between them. CDR1 and CDR2 (germline): SGHDN, FVKESK. As DNA, the CDR3 is TGTGCCAGCAGCCTTGGACGGCTAAACACTGAAGCTTTCTTT. This translates into CASSLGRLNTEAFF.